This T cell receptor beta chain was found in a study of control samples from healthy donors and cancer patients. CDR3 length: 14 residues. Per the germline V gene, CDR1 is SGHDT and CDR2 is YYEEEE. Trimming at V came to 1 base and at J to 8 bases, leaving 3 bases not matched to a gene. This table comes from immunoSEQ multiplex PCR, and its TCRdb copy is limited to in-frame clones, with some not included. The repertoire holds about 180,000 clones, with roughly nine tenths as singletons. The TCR comes from a man aged 25 to 40 in good health. The material sequenced was blood. V is TRBV5-6 and J is TRBJ2-3; 11 bases align to TRBD2. The CDR3 region has the DNA TGTGCCAGCAGCTTGTCACTAGCGGGAGCTACGCAGTATTTT. Translating gives CASSLSLAGATQYF.